A single sample gave rise to the 15 T cell receptor beta chains below, sequenced in a study of shared clonotypes between healthy human individuals. Sequenced by immunoSEQ multiplex PCR; TCRdb stores in-frame clones only, minus some. This table has about 2,500,000 clones, approximately 92% appearing once. Sequencing was performed on naive CD4+ T cells sorted from blood. Subset here: CD45RA+ positively selected. The receptors were gathered from a man aged 18 to 29 in good health.

This clone came up once. The chain joins TRBV15 to TRBJ2-7; D gene uncertain. The CDR3 is made up of 12 amino acids. Trimming removed 1 base at V and 7 bases at J, with 8 bases between. The V gene's germline CDR1 is LNHNV and CDR2 YYDKDF (reference sequence). The CDR3 loop reads CATSRGIGEQYF. In DNA, the CDR3 is TGTGCCACCAGCAGAGGGATAGGGGAGCAGTACTTC.

This rearrangement joins TRBV6-1 to TRBJ2-2; possibly TRBD1 or TRBD2 for D (5 bases each). Germline CDR1 reads MNHNS; CDR2 reads SASEGT. V was pared by 2 bases and J by 9 bases, with 16 bases between. The length of the CDR3 is 15 residues. Here the CDR3 DNA reads TGTGCCAGCAGTGAAACCGGGACGGAGATTTGGGAGCTGTTTTTT. This sequence encodes CASSETGTEIWELFF.

This clone showed up just a few times. The chain employs TRBV15 and TRBJ1-4, with TRBD1 identical over 7 bases. CDR1 is LNHNV and CDR2 is YYDKDF in the germline V gene (reference sequence). Trimming took 4 bases from V and 4 from J; bases not matched to a gene: 3. The CDR3 loop spans 14 amino acids. The CDR3 DNA is TGTGCCACCAGCACCGACAGGGTTAATGAAAAACTGTTTTTT. It translates to CATSTDRVNEKLFF.

The CDR3 sequence: CASSSDGKGNSPLHF. The CDR3, as DNA: TGTGCCAGCAGCTCTGATGGAAAGGGTAACTCACCCCTCCACTTT. This chain joins TRBV7-9 and TRBJ1-6; D is ambiguous. Germline V gene lookup returns CDR1 SEHNR and CDR2 FQNEAQ (reference sequence). Trimming shortened V by 4 bases and J by 10 bases, and 17 bases separated the two germline ends. The CDR3 spans 15 residues.

V and J are TRBV4-1 and TRBJ1-6; D ambiguous. The V gene lost 5 bases and the J gene lost 6 bases, with 14 bases spanning the gap. Germline CDR1 and CDR2: MGHRA and YSYEKL. The CDR3 contains 15 residues. The CDR3 spells CASSDPWASNSPLHF. CDR3 DNA: TGCGCCAGCAGCGACCCGTGGGCAAGTAATTCACCCCTCCACTTT.

A single count supports this clone. The V gene is TRBV30, the J gene TRBJ1-4; 9 bases agree with TRBD1. This CDR3 region has 14 residues. The V and J ends lost 4 bases and 3 bases, in that order; junction bases with no gene match: 3. The germline CDR1 and CDR2 sequences are GTSNPN and SVGIG (reference sequence). CDR3 residues: CAWKTGGSNEKLFF. Here the CDR3 DNA reads TGTGCCTGGAAAACAGGGGGCTCTAATGAAAAACTGTTTTTT.

Regarding this clone: In the same sample, other DNA sequences code for this CDR3. V usage is TRBV6-1 and J usage is TRBJ1-2; possibly TRBD1 for D (6 bases). V was shortened by 7 bases and J by 3 bases, with 6 bases between the two germline ends. Germline CDR1 and CDR2: MNHNS and SASEGT. The CDR3 is made up of 11 amino acids. The CDR3 protein is CASTGDYGYTF. For the CDR3, the DNA is TGTGCCAGCACAGGGGACTATGGCTACACCTTC.

DNA for the CDR3: TGTGCCAGCAGTGGACCAGAGGAAAAACTGTTTTTT. This encodes CASSGPEEKLFF. The rearrangement links TRBV6-6 to TRBJ1-4; no reliable D call. The CDR3 sequence is 12 residues long. Trimming took off 5 bases at V and 8 bases at J, with 9 bases between the two ends. Germline CDR1 and CDR2: MNHNY and SVGAGI (reference sequence).

The V gene is TRBV11-2, the J gene TRBJ1-2; D gene unclear. Germline CDR1 is SGHAT and CDR2 is FQNNGV. This CDR3 spans 13 amino acids. V lost 5 bases to trimming and J lost 8 bases, with 15 bases between them. CDR3 loop: CASSPFSGSGYTF. CDR3 nucleotides: TGTGCCAGCAGCCCCTTTTCGGGATCGGGCTACACCTTC.

V is TRBV2 and J is TRBJ2-7; 9 bases agree with TRBD2. The CDR3 spans 19 residues. J gave up 4 bases and V 6 bases, and 22 bases lay outside the gene matches. Germline loops: CDR1 SNHLY, CDR2 FYNNEI. CDR3 sequence (DNA): TGTGCCAGCAGGTCCCGTGGCGGGGATCTCGGGACTAGCCCGTACGAGCAGTACTTC. As protein: CASRSRGGDLGTSPYEQYF.

The chain's CDR3 is CASSLTAGLTQYF. In DNA form, the CDR3 reads TGTGCCAGCAGCTTAACGGCGGGTTTAACCCAGTACTTC. The V call is TRBV11-2, the J call TRBJ2-5; possibly TRBD2 for D (5 bases). The CDR3 totals 13 residues. The V gene lost 2 bases and the J gene lost 8 bases, with 12 bases spanning the gap. The germline V gene encodes CDR1 SGHAT and CDR2 FQNNGV.

The chain has TRBV27 and TRBJ2-3, with D perhaps TRBD1 or TRBD2 (5 bases each). This CDR3 contains 14 residues. Germline CDR1 MNHEY, CDR2 SMNVEV (reference sequence). V was clipped by 5 bases and J by 2 bases, with 11 bases between them. Written as DNA, the CDR3 is TGTGCCAGCAGTCTCGTAGGGACCACAGATACGCAGTATTTT. Amino acids: CASSLVGTTDTQYF.

The V and J genes are TRBV4-3 and TRBJ1-5; no clear D. V shed 0 bases and J shed 2 bases, with 11 bases lying between them. The CDR3 runs 16 residues. The germline V gene has CDR1 LGHNA and CDR2 YSLEER. DNA of the CDR3: TGCGCCAGCAGCCAAGATGGAGGGCACGGCAATCAGCCCCAGCATTTT. Amino acids: CASSQDGGHGNQPQHF.

Turning to this clone: The sample has other DNA sequences that encode this CDR3 too. The chain combines TRBV15 with TRBJ2-5; D remains ambiguous. CDR3 length equals 13 residues. Germline V gene data show CDR1 as LNHNV and CDR2 as YYDKDF (reference sequence). Trimming cost V 0 bases and J 5 bases, with 7 bases left between them. The CDR3 protein is CATSRDLGETQYF. CDR3 nucleotides: TGTGCCACCAGCAGAGATTTAGGGGAGACCCAGTACTTC. Complete variable domain (other parts from reference TRBV15 and TRBJ2-5): DAMVIQNPRYQVTQFGKPVTLSCSQTLNHNVMYWYQQKSSQAPKLLFHYYDKDFNNEADTPDNFQSRRPNTSFCFLDIRSPGLGDTAMYLCATSRDLGETQYFGPGTRLLVL.

The rearrangement uses TRBV19 and TRBJ1-1; no definite D call. V was trimmed by 2 bases and J by 5 bases, leaving 18 bases between them. CDR1 LNHDA and CDR2 SQIVND come from the germline V gene (reference sequence). This CDR3 has 16 amino acids. The CDR3 is CASSIPGVRSSTEAFF. CDR3 nucleotides: TGTGCCAGTAGTATACCTGGGGTAAGGAGCTCTACTGAAGCTTTCTTT.